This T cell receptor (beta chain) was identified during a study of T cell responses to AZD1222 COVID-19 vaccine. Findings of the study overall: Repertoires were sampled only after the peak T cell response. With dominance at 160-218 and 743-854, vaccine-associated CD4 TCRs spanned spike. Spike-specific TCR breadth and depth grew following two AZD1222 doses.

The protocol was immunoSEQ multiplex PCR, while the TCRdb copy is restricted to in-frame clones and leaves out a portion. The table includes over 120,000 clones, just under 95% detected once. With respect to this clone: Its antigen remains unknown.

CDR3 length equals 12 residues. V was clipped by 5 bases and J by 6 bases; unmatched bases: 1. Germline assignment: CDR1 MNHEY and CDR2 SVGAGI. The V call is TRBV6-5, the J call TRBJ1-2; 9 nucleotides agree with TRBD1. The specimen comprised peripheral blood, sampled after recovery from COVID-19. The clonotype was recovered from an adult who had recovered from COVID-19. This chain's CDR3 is CASSRTGDGYTF. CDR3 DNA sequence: TGTGCCAGCAGTAGGACAGGGGATGGCTACACCTTC.